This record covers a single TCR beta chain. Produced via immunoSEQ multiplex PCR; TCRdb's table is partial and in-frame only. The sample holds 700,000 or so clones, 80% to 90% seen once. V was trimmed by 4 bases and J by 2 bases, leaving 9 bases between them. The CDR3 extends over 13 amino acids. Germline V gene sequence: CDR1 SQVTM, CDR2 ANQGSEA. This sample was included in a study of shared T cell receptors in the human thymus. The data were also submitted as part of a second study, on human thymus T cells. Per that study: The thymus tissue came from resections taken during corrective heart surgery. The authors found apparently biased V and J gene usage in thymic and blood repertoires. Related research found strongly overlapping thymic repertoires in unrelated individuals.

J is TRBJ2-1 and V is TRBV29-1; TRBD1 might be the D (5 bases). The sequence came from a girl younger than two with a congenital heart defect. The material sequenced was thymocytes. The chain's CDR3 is CSVGGRPYNEQFF. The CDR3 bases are TGCAGCGTTGGGGGCCGCCCCTACAATGAGCAGTTCTTC.